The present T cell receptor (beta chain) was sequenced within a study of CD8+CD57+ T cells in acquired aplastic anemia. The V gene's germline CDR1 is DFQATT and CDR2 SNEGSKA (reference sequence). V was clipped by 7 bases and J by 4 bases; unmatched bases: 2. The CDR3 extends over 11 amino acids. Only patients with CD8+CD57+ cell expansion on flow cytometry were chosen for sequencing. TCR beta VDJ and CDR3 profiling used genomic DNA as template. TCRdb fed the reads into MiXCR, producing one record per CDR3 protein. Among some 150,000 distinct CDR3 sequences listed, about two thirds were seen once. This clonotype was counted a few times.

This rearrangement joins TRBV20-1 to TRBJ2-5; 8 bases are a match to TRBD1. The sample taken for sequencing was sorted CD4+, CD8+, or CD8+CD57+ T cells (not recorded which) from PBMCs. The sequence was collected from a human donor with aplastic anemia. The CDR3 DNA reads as TGCAGTGTGGACAGGGTAGAGACCCAGTACTTC. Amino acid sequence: CSVDRVETQYF.